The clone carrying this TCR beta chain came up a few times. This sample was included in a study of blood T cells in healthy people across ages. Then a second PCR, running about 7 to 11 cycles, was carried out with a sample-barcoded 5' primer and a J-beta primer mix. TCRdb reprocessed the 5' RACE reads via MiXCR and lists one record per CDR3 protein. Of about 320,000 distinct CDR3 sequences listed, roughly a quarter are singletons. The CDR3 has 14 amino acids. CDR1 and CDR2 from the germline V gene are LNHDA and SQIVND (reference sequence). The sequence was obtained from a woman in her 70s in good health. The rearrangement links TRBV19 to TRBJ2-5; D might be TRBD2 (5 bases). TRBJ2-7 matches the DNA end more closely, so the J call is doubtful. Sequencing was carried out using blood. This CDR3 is CASRERRSSYEQYF. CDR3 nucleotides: TGTGCCAGTAGAGAGCGGCGTAGCTCCTACGAGCAGTACTTC.